Below, one T cell receptor beta chain is given with its context. With 60 Vbeta and 13 Jbeta primers, the PCR was carried out. Sequencing was performed with immunoSEQ multiplex PCR; in TCRdb, only in-frame clones are kept and a portion is missing. This sample's table reports under 150,000 clones. The CDR3 loop spans 15 amino acids. Germline V CDR1 and CDR2: ENHRY, SYGVKD. Trimming at V came to 6 bases and at J to 6 bases, leaving 8 bases not matched to a gene. The record originates from a study of cytomegalovirus exposure and HLA in healthy donors. This TCR derives from a woman between 40 and 50 years old in good health and CMV-seronegative. Source material: PBMCs. The chain links TRBV10-3 to TRBJ2-2; 9 bases align to TRBD1. DNA for the CDR3: TGTGCCATCAGCGATAACAGGGGGCGCCCCGGGGAGCTGTTTTTT. This gives the protein CAISDNRGRPGELFF.